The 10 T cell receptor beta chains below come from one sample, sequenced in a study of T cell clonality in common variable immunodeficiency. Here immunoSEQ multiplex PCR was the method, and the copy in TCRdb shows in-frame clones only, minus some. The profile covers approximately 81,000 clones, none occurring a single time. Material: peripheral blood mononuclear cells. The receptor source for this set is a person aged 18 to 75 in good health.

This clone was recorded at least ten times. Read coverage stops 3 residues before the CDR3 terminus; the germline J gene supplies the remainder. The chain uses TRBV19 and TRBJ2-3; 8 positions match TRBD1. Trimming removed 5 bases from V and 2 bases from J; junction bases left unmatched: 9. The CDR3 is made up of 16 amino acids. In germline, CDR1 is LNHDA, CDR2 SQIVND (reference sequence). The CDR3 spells CASSAWGDRHTDTQYF. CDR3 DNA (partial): TGTGCCAGTAGTGCCTGGGGGGACAGGCACACAGATACG.

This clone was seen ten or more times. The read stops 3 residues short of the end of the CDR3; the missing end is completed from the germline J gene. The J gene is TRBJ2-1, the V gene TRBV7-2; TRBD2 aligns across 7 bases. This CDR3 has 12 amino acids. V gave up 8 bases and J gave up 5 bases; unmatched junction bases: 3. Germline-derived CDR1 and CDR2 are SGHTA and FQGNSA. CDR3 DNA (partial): TGTGCCAGCTCTAGCGGTAACAATGAG. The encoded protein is CASSSGNNE. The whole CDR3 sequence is CASSSGNNEQFF.

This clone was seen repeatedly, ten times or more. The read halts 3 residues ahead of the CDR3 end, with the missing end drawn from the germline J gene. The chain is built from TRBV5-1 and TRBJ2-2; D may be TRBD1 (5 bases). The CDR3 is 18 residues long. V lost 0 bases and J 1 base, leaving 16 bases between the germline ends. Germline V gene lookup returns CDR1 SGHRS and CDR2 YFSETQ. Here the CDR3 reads CASSLGDSFLLNTGELFF. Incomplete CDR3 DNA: TGCGCCAGCAGCTTGGGAGACAGCTTTTTATTGAACACCGGGGAG.

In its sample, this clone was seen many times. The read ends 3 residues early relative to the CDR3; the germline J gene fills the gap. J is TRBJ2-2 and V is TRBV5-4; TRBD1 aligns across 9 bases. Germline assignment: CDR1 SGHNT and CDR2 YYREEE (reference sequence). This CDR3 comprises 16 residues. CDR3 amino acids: CASSLWGQGLYSPLFF. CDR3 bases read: TGTGCCAGCAGTTTGTGGGGACAGGGTCTTTATTCACCG.

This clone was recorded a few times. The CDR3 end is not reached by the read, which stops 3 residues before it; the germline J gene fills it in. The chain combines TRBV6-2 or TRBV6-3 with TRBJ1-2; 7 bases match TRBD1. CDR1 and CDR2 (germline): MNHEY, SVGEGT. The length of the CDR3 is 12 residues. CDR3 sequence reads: CASQPSGGGYTF. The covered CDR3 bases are TGTGCCAGCCAACCATCAGGGGGAGGC.

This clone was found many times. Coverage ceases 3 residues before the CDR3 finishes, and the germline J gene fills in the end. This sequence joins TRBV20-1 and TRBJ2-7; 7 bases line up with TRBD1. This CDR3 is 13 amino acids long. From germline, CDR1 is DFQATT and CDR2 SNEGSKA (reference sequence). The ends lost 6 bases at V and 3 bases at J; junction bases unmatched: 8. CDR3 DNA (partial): TGCAGTGCGTGGGACAGCTACCTCTACGAG. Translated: CSAWDSYLYE. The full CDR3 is CSAWDSYLYEQYF.

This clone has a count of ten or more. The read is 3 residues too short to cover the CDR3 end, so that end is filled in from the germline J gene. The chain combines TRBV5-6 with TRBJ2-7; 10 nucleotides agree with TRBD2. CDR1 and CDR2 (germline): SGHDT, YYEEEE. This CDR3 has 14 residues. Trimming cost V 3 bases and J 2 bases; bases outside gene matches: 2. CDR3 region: CASSSGLAPYEQYF. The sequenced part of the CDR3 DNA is TGTGCCAGCAGCTCGGGACTAGCGCCCTACGAG. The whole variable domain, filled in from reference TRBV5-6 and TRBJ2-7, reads DAGVTQSPTHLIKTRGQQVTLRCSPKSGHDTVSWYQQALGQGPQFIFQYYEEEERQRGNFPDRFSGHQFPNYSSELNVNALLLGDSALYLCASSSGLAPYEQYFGPGTRLTVT.

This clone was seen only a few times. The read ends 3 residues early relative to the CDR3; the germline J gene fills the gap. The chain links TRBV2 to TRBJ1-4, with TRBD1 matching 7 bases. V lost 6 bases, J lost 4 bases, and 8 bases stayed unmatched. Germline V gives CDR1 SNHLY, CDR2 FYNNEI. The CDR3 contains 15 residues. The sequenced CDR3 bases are TGTGCCAGCAGCCTGGGACAGATCCTTAATGAAAAA. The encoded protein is CASSLGQILNEK. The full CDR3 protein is CASSLGQILNEKLFF.

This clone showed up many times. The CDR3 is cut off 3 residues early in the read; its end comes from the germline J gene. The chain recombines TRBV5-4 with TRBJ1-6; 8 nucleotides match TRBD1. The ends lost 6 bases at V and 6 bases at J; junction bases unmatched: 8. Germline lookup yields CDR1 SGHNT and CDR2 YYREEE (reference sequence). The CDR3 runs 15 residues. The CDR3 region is CASNQGAPGNSPLHF. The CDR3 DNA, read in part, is TGTGCCAGCAACCAGGGGGCGCCCGGTAATTCACCC.

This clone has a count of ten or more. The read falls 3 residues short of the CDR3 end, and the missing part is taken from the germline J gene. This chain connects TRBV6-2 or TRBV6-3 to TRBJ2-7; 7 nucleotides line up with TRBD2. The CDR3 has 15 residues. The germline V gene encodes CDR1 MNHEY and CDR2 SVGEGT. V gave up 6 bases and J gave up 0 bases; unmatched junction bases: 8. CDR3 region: CASRNTGGGSYEQYF. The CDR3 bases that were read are TGTGCCAGCAGAAATACGGGGGGTGGCTCCTACGAG.